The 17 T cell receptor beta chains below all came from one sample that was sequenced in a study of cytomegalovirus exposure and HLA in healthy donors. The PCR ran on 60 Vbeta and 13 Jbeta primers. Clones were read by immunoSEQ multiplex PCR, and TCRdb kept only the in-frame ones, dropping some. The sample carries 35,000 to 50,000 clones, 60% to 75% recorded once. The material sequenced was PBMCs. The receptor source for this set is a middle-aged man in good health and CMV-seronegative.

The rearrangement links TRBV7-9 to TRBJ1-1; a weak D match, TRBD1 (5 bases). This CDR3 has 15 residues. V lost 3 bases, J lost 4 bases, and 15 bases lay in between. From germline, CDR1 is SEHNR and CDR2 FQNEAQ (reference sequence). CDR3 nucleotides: TGTGCCAGCAGCTTGGGCTCGGGGGGAGGCACTGAAGCTTTCTTT. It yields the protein CASSLGSGGGTEAFF.

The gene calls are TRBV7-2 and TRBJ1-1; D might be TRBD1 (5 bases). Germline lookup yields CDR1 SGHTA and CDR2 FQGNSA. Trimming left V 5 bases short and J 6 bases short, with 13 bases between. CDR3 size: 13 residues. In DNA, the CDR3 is TGTGCCAGCAGCGACCGCAGGGTTGCTGAAGCTTTCTTT. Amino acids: CASSDRRVAEAFF.

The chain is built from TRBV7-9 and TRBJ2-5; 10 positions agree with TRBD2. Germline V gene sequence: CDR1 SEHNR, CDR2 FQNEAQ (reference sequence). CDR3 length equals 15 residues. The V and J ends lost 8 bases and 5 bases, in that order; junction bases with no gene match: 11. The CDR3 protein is CASVVGAGGRETQYF. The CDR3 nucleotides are TGTGCCAGCGTCGTCGGAGCGGGGGGGCGGGAGACCCAGTACTTC.

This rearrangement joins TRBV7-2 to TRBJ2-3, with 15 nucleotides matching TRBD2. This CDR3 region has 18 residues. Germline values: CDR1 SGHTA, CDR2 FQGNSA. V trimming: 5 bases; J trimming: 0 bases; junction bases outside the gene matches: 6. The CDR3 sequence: CASSPGTSGGPSTDTQYF. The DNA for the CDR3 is TGTGCCAGCAGCCCTGGGACTAGCGGGGGGCCTAGCACAGATACGCAGTATTTT.

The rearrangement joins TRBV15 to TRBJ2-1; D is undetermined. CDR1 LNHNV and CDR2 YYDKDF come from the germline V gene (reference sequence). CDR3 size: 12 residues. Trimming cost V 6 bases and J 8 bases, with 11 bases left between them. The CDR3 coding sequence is TGTGCCACCAGTTTGGTTTCGGATGAGCAGTTCTTC. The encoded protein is CATSLVSDEQFF.

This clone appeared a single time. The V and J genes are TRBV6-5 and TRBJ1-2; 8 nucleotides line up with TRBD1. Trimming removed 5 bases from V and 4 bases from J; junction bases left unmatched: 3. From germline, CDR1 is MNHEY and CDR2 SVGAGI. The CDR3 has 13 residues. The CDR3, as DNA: TGTGCCAGCAGTCGACAGGGGCTCTATGGCTACACCTTC. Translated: CASSRQGLYGYTF.

In nucleotides, the CDR3 is TGTGCCAGCAGTGAGCGCGGGACGGCCGGGGAGCTGTTTTTT. Translating it yields CASSERGTAGELFF. This sequence joins TRBV2 and TRBJ2-2; perhaps TRBD2 as D (6 bases). The CDR3 has 14 amino acids. Trimming removed 3 bases at V and 6 bases at J, with 11 bases between. CDR1 and CDR2 (germline): SNHLY, FYNNEI.

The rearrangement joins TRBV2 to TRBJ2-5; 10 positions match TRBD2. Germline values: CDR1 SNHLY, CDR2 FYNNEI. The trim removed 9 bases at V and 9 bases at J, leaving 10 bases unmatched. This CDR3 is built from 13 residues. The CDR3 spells CASLSGGDEAQYF. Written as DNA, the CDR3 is TGTGCCAGTCTGAGCGGGGGGGACGAGGCCCAGTACTTC.

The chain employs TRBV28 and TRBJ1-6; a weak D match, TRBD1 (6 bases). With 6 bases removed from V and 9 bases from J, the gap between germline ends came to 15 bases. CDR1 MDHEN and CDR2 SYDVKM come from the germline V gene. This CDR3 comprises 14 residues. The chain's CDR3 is CASRLTGDSSPLHF. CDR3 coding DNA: TGTGCCAGCAGATTGACAGGAGACAGTTCACCCCTCCACTTT. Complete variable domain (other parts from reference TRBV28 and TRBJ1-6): DVKVTQSSRYLVKRTGEKVFLECVQDMDHENMFWYRQDPGLGLRLIYFSYDVKMKEKGDIPEGYSVSREKKERFSLILESASTNQTSMYLCASRLTGDSSPLHFGNGTRLTVT.

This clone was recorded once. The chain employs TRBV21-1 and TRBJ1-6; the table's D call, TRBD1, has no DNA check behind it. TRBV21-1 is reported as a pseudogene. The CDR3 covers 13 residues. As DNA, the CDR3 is TGTGCCAGCATAACAGGCAATAATTCACCCCTCCACTTT. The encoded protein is CASITGNNSPLHF.

In nucleotides, the CDR3 is TGTGCCTGGAGTCGGGGCGGGAACTACGAGGAGCAGTACTTC. Its translation is CAWSRGGNYEEQYF. The gene calls are TRBV30 and TRBJ2-7; D might be TRBD2 (6 bases). The CDR3 spans 14 residues. Germline V gives CDR1 GTSNPN, CDR2 SVGIG (reference sequence). V lost 2 bases and J lost 7, with 18 bases in between.

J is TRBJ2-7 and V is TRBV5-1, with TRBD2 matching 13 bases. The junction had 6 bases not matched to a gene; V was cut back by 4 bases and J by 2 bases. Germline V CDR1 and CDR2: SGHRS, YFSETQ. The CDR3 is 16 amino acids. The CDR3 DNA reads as TGCGCCAGCAGCCTGCGGACTAGCGGGGGAGCCTACGAGCAGTACTTC. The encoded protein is CASSLRTSGGAYEQYF.

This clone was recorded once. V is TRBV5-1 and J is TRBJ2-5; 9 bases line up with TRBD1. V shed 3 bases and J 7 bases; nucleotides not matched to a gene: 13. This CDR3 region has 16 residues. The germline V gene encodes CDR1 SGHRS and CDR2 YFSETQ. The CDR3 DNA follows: TGCGCCAGCAGCTCAAGAACCGGGACAGGGACTGGGACCCAGTACTTC. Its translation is CASSSRTGTGTGTQYF.

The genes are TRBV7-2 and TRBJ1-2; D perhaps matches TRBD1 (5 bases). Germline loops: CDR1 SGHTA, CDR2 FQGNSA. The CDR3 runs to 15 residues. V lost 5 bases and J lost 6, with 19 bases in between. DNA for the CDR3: TGTGCCAGCAGCCCGTCGGGCAGGGTGTCAGATGGCTACACCTTC. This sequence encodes CASSPSGRVSDGYTF. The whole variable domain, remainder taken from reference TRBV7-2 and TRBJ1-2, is GAGVSQSPSNKVTEKGKDVELRCDPISGHTALYWYRQSLGQGLEFLIYFQGNSAPDKSGLPSDRFSAERTGGSVSTLTIQRTQQEDSAVYLCASSPSGRVSDGYTFGSGTRLTVV.

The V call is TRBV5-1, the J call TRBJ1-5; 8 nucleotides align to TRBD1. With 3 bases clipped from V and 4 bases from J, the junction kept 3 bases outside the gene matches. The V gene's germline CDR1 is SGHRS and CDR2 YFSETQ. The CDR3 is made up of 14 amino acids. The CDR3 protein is CASSSGDRNQPQHF. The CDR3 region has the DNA TGCGCCAGCAGCTCAGGGGACAGGAATCAGCCCCAGCATTTT.

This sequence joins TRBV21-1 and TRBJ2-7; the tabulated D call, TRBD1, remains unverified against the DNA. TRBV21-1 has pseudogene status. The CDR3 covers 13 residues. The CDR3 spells CASSALTVHEQYF. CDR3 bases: TGTGCCAGCAGCGCCTTGACAGTGCACGAGCAGTACTTC.

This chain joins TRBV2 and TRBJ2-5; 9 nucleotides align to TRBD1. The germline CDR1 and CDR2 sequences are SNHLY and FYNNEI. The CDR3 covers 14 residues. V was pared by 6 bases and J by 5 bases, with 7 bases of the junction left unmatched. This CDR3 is CASRPTGGRETQYF. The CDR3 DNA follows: TGTGCCAGCAGACCTACAGGGGGCCGGGAGACCCAGTACTTC.